The T cell receptor beta chain described here comes from a study of OX40 agonist ivuxolimab in advanced cancers. Study-level information: All patients had ivuxolimab intravenously every 2 weeks at 0.01 to 10 mg/kg. Melanoma, hepatocellular carcinoma, head and neck or renal cell cancer occurred in dose-escalation patients. Earlier treatment with anti-PD-1, anti-PD-L1 or anti-CTLA-4 was permitted, and roughly 42% had received some.

From germline, CDR1 is SGHVS and CDR2 FNYEAQ. The trim removed 3 bases at V and 3 bases at J, leaving 2 bases unmatched. There are 13 residues in the CDR3. Only in-frame clones appear in the TCRdb table, and some are missing; sequencing was by immunoSEQ multiplex PCR. The sample lists 28,000 or so clones, approximately 89% occurring once. This receptor was obtained from an adult with an advanced solid tumor such as melanoma, head and neck, liver or kidney cancer. The chain carries TRBV7-6 and TRBJ2-7; 7 bases map to TRBD1. The sample in question was CD4+ or CD8+ T cells sorted from blood, obtained in a trial of the OX40 agonist ivuxolimab. The CDR3 here is CASSFDRDYEQYF. Written as DNA, the CDR3 is TGTGCCAGCAGCTTTGACAGGGACTACGAGCAGTACTTC.